The 24 T cell receptor beta chains reported below all come from one sample, sequenced in a study of early T cells in non-severe SARS-CoV-2 infection. One entry per CDR3 protein, called by TCRdb with MiXCR from the 5' RACE reads. The sample lists roughly 56,000 distinct CDR3 sequences; roughly an eighth were seen once. The sample taken for sequencing was whole blood. These TCRs come from an adult who was a healthcare worker with PCR-confirmed SARS-CoV-2 infection or an uninfected control (not recorded which).

This clonotype was seen repeatedly, ten times or more. This chain links TRBV7-2 with TRBJ2-3; 10 bases are a match to TRBD2. This CDR3 comprises 18 residues. Germline loops: CDR1 SGHTA, CDR2 FQGNSA. After removal of 2 bases from V and 2 bases from J, the junction contained 10 bases not matched to a gene. The CDR3 spells CASSLPLGLAANTDTQYF. Here the CDR3 DNA reads TGTGCCAGCAGCTTACCACTAGGACTAGCGGCTAACACAGATACGCAGTATTTT.

This clonotype was counted at least ten times. The J gene is TRBJ2-5, the V gene TRBV19; 10 positions agree with TRBD2. V shed 5 bases and J 5 bases; nucleotides not matched to a gene: 14. Germline lookup yields CDR1 LNHDA and CDR2 SQIVND (reference sequence). The CDR3 is made up of 17 amino acids. CDR3 loop: CASSPWPASGSGETQYF. For the CDR3, the DNA is TGTGCCAGTAGTCCCTGGCCCGCTAGCGGGAGCGGGGAGACCCAGTACTTC.

This clonotype was detected ten times or more. The chain recombines TRBV7-9 with TRBJ2-7; TRBD1 might be the D (6 bases). The CDR3 is made up of 12 amino acids. V lost 6 bases, J lost 2 bases, and 8 bases lay in between. CDR1 and CDR2 from the germline V gene are SEHNR and FQNEAQ (reference sequence). CDR3 residues: CASSWGPYEQYF. The CDR3 coding sequence is TGTGCCAGCAGTTGGGGGCCCTACGAGCAGTACTTC.

The V gene is TRBV3-1, the J gene TRBJ1-4; D not resolved. The germline CDR1 and CDR2 sequences are LGHDT and YNNKEL (reference sequence). The CDR3 is made up of 14 amino acids. V dropped 1 base and J dropped 9 bases, with 12 bases sitting between them. CDR3: CASSQGTAGKKLFF. As DNA, the CDR3 is TGTGCCAGCAGCCAAGGGACCGCGGGAAAAAAACTGTTTTTT.

This clonotype was seen at least ten times. The chain links TRBV19 to TRBJ2-1; D is ambiguous. CDR3 length: 14 residues. Germline lookup yields CDR1 LNHDA and CDR2 SQIVND (reference sequence). The V gene lost 5 bases and the J gene lost 9 bases, with 17 bases spanning the gap. The CDR3 DNA is TGTGCCAGTAGTCAAGGCCCCGTCGTCCTTGAGCAGTTCTTC. It encodes CASSQGPVVLEQFF.

This chain joins TRBV6-5 and TRBJ2-2, with D tentatively TRBD2 (5 bases). The CDR3 is 15 amino acids. Trimming left V 0 bases short and J 4 bases short, with 9 bases between. The germline V gene has CDR1 MNHEY and CDR2 SVGAGI. The CDR3: CASSYSRVVTGELFF. The CDR3 region has the DNA TGTGCCAGCAGTTACTCGAGGGTAGTCACCGGGGAGCTGTTTTTT.

DNA for the CDR3: TGTGCCAGCAGCGTGACAGGGGGCGCGAATACGCAGTATTTT. Amino acids: CASSVTGGANTQYF. This chain joins TRBV9 and TRBJ2-3; 10 bases are shared with TRBD1. The V gene end was trimmed by 2 bases and the J gene end by 7 bases; junction bases not matched to a gene: 4. Germline V gene data show CDR1 as SGDLS and CDR2 as YYNGEE. The CDR3 loop spans 14 amino acids. Variable domain in full (rest from reference TRBV9 and TRBJ2-3): DSGVTQTPKHLITATGQRVTLRCSPRSGDLSVYWYQQSLDQGLQFLIQYYNGEERAKGNILERFSAQQFPDLHSELNLSSLELGDSALYFCASSVTGGANTQYFGPGTRLTVL.

This clonotype was recorded at least ten times. V gene TRBV29-1 combines with J gene TRBJ1-5; 11 positions agree with TRBD1. Unmatched junction bases numbered 3, after V lost 5 bases and J lost 6 bases. The germline V gene encodes CDR1 SQVTM and CDR2 ANQGSEA. The CDR3 length is 13 residues. CDR3 loop: CSVRTGGGQPQHF. DNA for the CDR3: TGCAGCGTTCGGACAGGGGGCGGTCAGCCCCAGCATTTT.

This clonotype was found a few times. J is TRBJ2-1 and V is TRBV27; possibly TRBD1 or TRBD2 for D (5 bases each). The CDR3 extends over 13 amino acids. Trimming pared 10 bases from V and 6 bases from J, leaving 16 bases between. Germline CDR1 is MNHEY and CDR2 is SMNVEV (reference sequence). CDR3 in DNA: TGTGCCACCCTGGGGGTAGCCCCCAATGAGCAGTTCTTC. As protein: CATLGVAPNEQFF.

This clonotype was counted a few times. The V and J genes are TRBV20-1 and TRBJ2-3, with no clear D. CDR1 and CDR2 from the germline V gene are DFQATT and SNEGSKA (reference sequence). CDR3 size: 15 residues. The germline V and J ends were trimmed by 1 base and 0 bases, with 11 bases remaining between them. CDR3 bases: TGCAGTGCTAGAGGTAGTCCTTCTAGCACAGATACGCAGTATTTT. The encoded protein is CSARGSPSSTDTQYF.

This clonotype was detected a few times. The chain employs TRBV6-5 and TRBJ2-1, with TRBD2 matching 10 bases. V dropped 4 bases and J dropped 3; count of bases not matched to a gene: 6. CDR3 length: 16 amino acids. Germline assignment: CDR1 MNHEY and CDR2 SVGAGI. As DNA, the CDR3 is TGTGCCAGCAGTTCCTTGTCTAGCGGGAGCTACAATGAGCAGTTCTTC. It is translated as CASSSLSSGSYNEQFF.

This clonotype was counted ten times or more. The rearrangement links TRBV20-1 to TRBJ1-2, with D possibly TRBD1 on 6 matching bases. In germline, CDR1 is DFQATT, CDR2 SNEGSKA (reference sequence). With 6 bases removed from V and 1 base from J, the gap between germline ends came to 18 bases. The CDR3 runs to 15 residues. DNA for the CDR3: TGCAGTGCCCCTAGGGGGGACCCCTTTAACTATGGCTACACCTTC. It translates to CSAPRGDPFNYGYTF.

In its sample, this clonotype was seen many times. J is TRBJ1-2 and V is TRBV28; D perhaps matches TRBD1 (6 bases). CDR3 length: 13 residues. CDR1 is MDHEN and CDR2 is SYDVKM in the germline V gene. With 2 bases removed from V and 4 bases from J, the gap between germline ends came to 8 bases. CDR3 sequence (DNA): TGTGCCAGCAGTTTAGACAGGATCTATGGCTACACCTTC. This gives the protein CASSLDRIYGYTF.

This clonotype was observed a handful of times. One end of the junction varies from germline; a read error may be responsible. The J gene is TRBJ2-3, the V gene TRBV20-1; D is possibly TRBD2 (5 bases). Germline loops: CDR1 DFQATT, CDR2 SNEGSKA (reference sequence). The CDR3 runs to 10 residues. CDR3 sequence (DNA): TGCAGTGCTCGAGAGGGTACGCAGTATTTT. Amino acids: CSAREGTQYF.

This clonotype came up many times. V and J are TRBV6-1 and TRBJ2-1; 13 nucleotides line up with TRBD2. The CDR3 runs 16 residues. Germline V gene data show CDR1 as MNHNS and CDR2 as SASEGT. The ends lost 7 bases at V and 4 bases at J; junction bases unmatched: 7. The CDR3 sequence is CASTGTSGADYNEQFF. In nucleotides, the CDR3 is TGTGCCAGCACGGGGACTAGCGGGGCAGATTACAATGAGCAGTTCTTC.

This clonotype was detected a few times. The CDR3: CATTPGQGWDGYTF. The CDR3 bases are TGTGCCACCACTCCGGGACAGGGATGGGATGGCTACACCTTC. The gene calls are TRBV25-1 and TRBJ1-2, with 9 positions matching TRBD1. The CDR3 runs 14 residues. Germline CDR1 and CDR2: MGHDK and SYGVNS. With 10 bases clipped from V and 6 bases from J, the junction kept 12 bases outside the gene matches.

The chain uses TRBV7-2 and TRBJ2-3; 13 bases are a match to TRBD2. J lost 2 bases, V lost 4 bases, and 3 bases had no gene match. The germline V gene encodes CDR1 SGHTA and CDR2 FQGNSA. The CDR3 totals 16 residues. The CDR3 reads CASSSGLAGLTDTQYF. The CDR3 DNA reads as TGTGCCAGCAGCTCGGGACTAGCGGGACTCACAGATACGCAGTATTTT.

CDR3: CASSTGDTNYGYTF. In nucleotides, the CDR3 is TGTGCCAGCAGTACAGGGGACACTAACTATGGCTACACCTTC. The chain carries TRBV7-6 and TRBJ1-2; 7 bases fit TRBD1. Per the germline V gene, CDR1 is SGHVS and CDR2 is FNYEAQ. The CDR3 length is 14 residues. V was clipped by 6 bases and J by 0 bases; unmatched bases: 4.

The chain links TRBV20-1 to TRBJ2-1; D ambiguous. Germline CDR1 reads DFQATT; CDR2 reads SNEGSKA (reference sequence). V shed 1 base and J shed 6 bases, with 16 bases lying between them. CDR3 length: 15 amino acids. The CDR3 DNA sequence: TGCAGTGCTAGAGTCTGGACCCCGCCGGCCAATGAGCAGTTCTTC. It codes for CSARVWTPPANEQFF.

This clonotype was observed many times. The chain links TRBV30 to TRBJ2-2, with a weak D call TRBD2 (6 bases). Trimming left V 5 bases short and J 4 bases short, with 17 bases between. Germline CDR1 is GTSNPN and CDR2 is SVGIG (reference sequence). This CDR3 contains 15 residues. The CDR3 DNA sequence: TGTGCCTGGTCGCGGGGCTGGGAGAGCACCGGGGAGCTGTTTTTT. Translating it yields CAWSRGWESTGELFF.

The rearrangement uses TRBV29-1 and TRBJ2-5; 16 positions agree with TRBD2. The V and J ends lost 6 bases and 6 bases, in that order; junction bases with no gene match: 1. Germline V gene lookup returns CDR1 SQVTM and CDR2 ANQGSEA. This CDR3 is 13 amino acids long. The CDR3 nucleotides are TGCAGCGTGGGACTAGCGGGGGGGAAGACCCAGTACTTC. Encoded protein: CSVGLAGGKTQYF.

This clonotype was counted between two and nine times. V is TRBV11-1 and J is TRBJ1-2; D is perhaps TRBD1 (6 bases). Per germline, CDR1 SGHAT and CDR2 FQDESV (reference sequence). The V end lost 5 bases, the J end lost 0 bases, and 22 bases lay between the germline ends. The CDR3 runs to 18 residues. The CDR3 nucleotides read TGTGCCAGCAGCCCAGTCGCCGGGACAATAAAAGCTAACTATGGCTACACCTTC. It yields the protein CASSPVAGTIKANYGYTF.

The chain has TRBV20-1 and TRBJ2-7; a possible D gene is TRBD1 (6 bases). Germline CDR1 reads DFQATT; CDR2 reads SNEGSKA (reference sequence). V was cut by 4 bases and J by 4 bases, with 8 bases left in between. The CDR3 extends over 11 amino acids. The CDR3 loop reads CSATRGYEQYF. CDR3 DNA sequence: TGCAGTGCTACCAGGGGATACGAGCAGTACTTC.

Ten or more counts support this clonotype. The chain recombines TRBV24-1 with TRBJ2-2; the match to TRBD2 covers 9 bases. The CDR3 loop spans 16 amino acids. V lost 2 bases, J lost 6 bases, and 6 bases stayed unmatched. Germline V CDR1 and CDR2: KGHDR, SFDVKD. The CDR3 spells CATSDSPGLAAGELFF. The CDR3 DNA follows: TGTGCCACCAGTGATTCCCCGGGACTAGCTGCCGGGGAGCTGTTTTTT.